The 15 T cell receptor beta chains reported below all come from one sample, sequenced in a study of cytomegalovirus exposure and HLA in healthy donors. PCR primers comprised 60 Vbeta and 13 Jbeta primers. The assay was immunoSEQ multiplex PCR, and TCRdb's table has in-frame clones only and misses some. The sample shows roughly 140,000 clones, around 84% of them seen only once. Sequenced material: PBMCs. The source is a man aged 35 to 55 in good health and CMV-seropositive.

CDR3 loop: CASSRGGESGELFF. CDR3 nucleotides: TGTGCCAGCAGCCGGGGGGGTGAGTCCGGGGAGCTGTTTTTT. The V gene is TRBV9, the J gene TRBJ2-2; 8 bases align to TRBD2. Per the germline V gene, CDR1 is SGDLS and CDR2 is YYNGEE. J was trimmed by 6 bases and V by 4 bases; bases with no gene match: 5. The length of the CDR3 is 14 residues.

This clone occurred a few times. The chain has TRBV28 and TRBJ2-7; D unresolved. The V and J ends lost 5 bases and 4 bases respectively, with 9 bases between them. CDR3 length: 12 residues. Germline CDR1 MDHEN, CDR2 SYDVKM. The CDR3 coding sequence is TGTGCCAGCAGTCGACAAAATTACGAGCAGTACTTC. As protein: CASSRQNYEQYF.

The V and J genes are TRBV28 and TRBJ2-3, with 7 positions matching TRBD1. This CDR3 region has 14 residues. The trim removed 10 bases at V and 2 bases at J, leaving 9 bases unmatched. Per the germline V gene, CDR1 is MDHEN and CDR2 is SYDVKM. The CDR3 sequence is CATQGERFTDTQYF. CDR3 bases: TGTGCCACCCAGGGGGAACGATTCACAGATACGCAGTATTTT. Filled out from reference TRBV28 and TRBJ2-3, the complete variable domain reads DVKVTQSSRYLVKRTGEKVFLECVQDMDHENMFWYRQDPGLGLRLIYFSYDVKMKEKGDIPEGYSVSREKKERFSLILESASTNQTSMYLCATQGERFTDTQYFGPGTRLTVL.

This chain joins TRBV18 and TRBJ1-1, with unresolved D. Germline assignment: CDR1 KGHSH and CDR2 LQKENI. This CDR3 spans 11 amino acids. Trimming shortened V by 3 bases and J by 11 bases, and 10 bases separated the two germline ends. CDR3 in amino acids: CASSPGRVAFF. The CDR3, as DNA: TGTGCCAGCTCACCTGGGAGGGTGGCTTTCTTT. The entire variable domain, with the rest obtained from reference TRBV18 and TRBJ1-1, is as follows: NAGVMQNPRHLVRRRGQEARLRCSPMKGHSHVYWYRQLPEEGLKFMVYLQKENIIDESGMPKERFSAEFPKEGPSILRIQQVVRGDSAAYFCASSPGRVAFFGQGTRLTVV.

This chain uses TRBV27 with TRBJ2-7; the match to TRBD1 covers 8 bases. Germline assignment: CDR1 MNHEY and CDR2 SMNVEV (reference sequence). Trimming took 1 base from V and 1 from J; bases not matched to a gene: 9. The CDR3 totals 17 residues. DNA for the CDR3: TGTGCCAGCAGTTTATTGGGGATACGACAGGGGTCCTACGAGCAGTACTTC. Translating gives CASSLLGIRQGSYEQYF.

The rearrangement uses TRBV10-2 and TRBJ2-3; tentatively, D is TRBD2 (6 bases). Trimming shortened V by 6 bases and J by 4 bases, and 14 bases separated the two germline ends. Germline values: CDR1 WSHSY, CDR2 SAAADI. The CDR3 is made up of 14 amino acids. The CDR3 region has the DNA TGCGCCAGCAGCTCGACTAGTTTGTCAGATACGCAGTATTTT. Its translation: CASSSTSLSDTQYF.

J is TRBJ1-3 and V is TRBV7-9, with TRBD1 as a possible D gene (6 bases). The V end was cut by 6 bases, the J end by 0 bases, with 9 bases between. CDR1 is SEHNR, CDR2 FQNEAQ, per germline (reference sequence). CDR3 size: 14 residues. In DNA, the CDR3 is TGTGCCAGCAGGCAGGACAGCTCTGGAAACACCATATATTTT. It specifies CASRQDSSGNTIYF.

The chain uses TRBV5-4 and TRBJ2-5; 9 bases agree with TRBD2. The assigned J gene may be wrong: the sequence end matches TRBJ2-7 better. The CDR3 length is 15 residues. Germline CDR1 is SGHNT and CDR2 is YYREEE (reference sequence). The CDR3 DNA reads as TGTGCCAGCAGCTTGGAGGCTAGCGGGGTTTACGAGCAGTACTTC. Translation: CASSLEASGVYEQYF.

The gene calls are TRBV2 and TRBJ1-3, with TRBD1 matching 7 bases. V was clipped by 6 bases and J by 0 bases; unmatched bases: 8. The CDR3 is 16 residues long. The V gene's germline CDR1 is SNHLY and CDR2 FYNNEI. CDR3 residues: CASSATGLSSGNTIYF. In DNA, the CDR3 is TGTGCCAGCAGCGCGACAGGGCTGAGCTCTGGAAACACCATATATTTT.

J is TRBJ1-2 and V is TRBV6-4; 8 bases are shared with TRBD1. CDR3 length: 15 residues. V lost 2 bases, J lost 7 bases, and 9 bases stayed unmatched. CDR1 and CDR2 (germline): MRHNA, SNTAGT. The CDR3 sequence is CASSDRSGQGRGYTF. The CDR3, as DNA: TGTGCCAGCAGTGACCGTTCAGGACAGGGACGTGGCTACACCTTC.

The chain carries TRBV15 and TRBJ2-7, with D perhaps matching TRBD2 (6 bases). Trimming removed 5 bases from V and 4 bases from J, with 12 bases in between. The CDR3 extends over 13 amino acids. Looked up from germline, CDR1 is LNHNV and CDR2 is YYDKDF (reference sequence). The CDR3 sequence is CATSGEDFYEQYF. As DNA, the CDR3 is TGTGCCACCAGCGGGGAGGACTTTTACGAGCAGTACTTC.

The chain joins TRBV28 to TRBJ2-7; TRBD1 matches 7 bases. Germline CDR1 is MDHEN and CDR2 is SYDVKM. The length of the CDR3 is 12 residues. V lost 8 bases and J lost 2; bases outside the gene matches: 3. CDR3 protein: CASVGQPYEQYF. The CDR3 DNA is TGTGCCAGCGTGGGACAGCCCTACGAGCAGTACTTC. Full variable domain (outside the CDR3, taken from reference TRBV28 and TRBJ2-7): DVKVTQSSRYLVKRTGEKVFLECVQDMDHENMFWYRQDPGLGLRLIYFSYDVKMKEKGDIPEGYSVSREKKERFSLILESASTNQTSMYLCASVGQPYEQYFGPGTRLTVT.

This clone was found a few times. The chain recombines TRBV7-4 with TRBJ1-1; D gene ambiguous. CDR3 length: 15 amino acids. V was clipped by 2 bases and J by 1 base, with 11 bases between them. The germline CDR1 and CDR2 sequences are SGHVT and SQSDAQ. The CDR3 sequence: CASSLMRVANTEAFF. DNA of the CDR3: TGTGCCAGCAGCTTAATGAGGGTAGCGAACACTGAAGCTTTCTTT.

J is TRBJ2-1 and V is TRBV29-1; TRBD2 agrees at 10 bases. In germline, CDR1 is SQVTM, CDR2 ANQGSEA. The junction had 19 bases not matched to a gene; V was cut back by 7 bases and J by 7 bases. This CDR3 is 17 amino acids long. CDR3 protein: CSADRVASGGLGNEQFF. The CDR3 DNA is TGCAGCGCCGACAGGGTGGCTAGCGGGGGTCTGGGTAATGAGCAGTTCTTC.

This clone was counted once. Sequence at one end of the junction differs from germline and may be a read error. The chain links TRBV27 to TRBJ2-2; D is perhaps TRBD2 (6 bases). The CDR3 is made up of 20 amino acids. Germline CDR1 MNHEY, CDR2 SMNVEV (reference sequence). The CDR3 region is CASSLSDAKDTNRQGRGAVF. CDR3 sequence (DNA): TGTGCCAGCAGTTTATCGGACGCTAAGGACACCAATCGACAAGGGCGGGGAGCTGTTTTT.